One TCR beta chain is described in this entry. Only in-frame clones appear in the TCRdb table, and some are missing; sequencing was by immunoSEQ multiplex PCR. The sample includes 68,000 or so clones, roughly 97% of them seen just once. The CDR3 loop spans 14 amino acids. J gave up 5 bases and V 0 bases, and 5 bases lay outside the gene matches. Germline CDR1 and CDR2: SGHTS and YDEGEE. This specimen belongs to a study of technical replicates of blood from several donors. The sequence came from a human donor in good health. The V and J genes are TRBV5-8 and TRBJ2-7; 7 bases map to TRBD1. The sequenced material came from T cells isolated from PBMCs. The CDR3 is CASSLAYRGHEQYF. The DNA for the CDR3 is TGTGCCAGCAGCTTGGCGTACAGGGGTCACGAGCAGTACTTC.